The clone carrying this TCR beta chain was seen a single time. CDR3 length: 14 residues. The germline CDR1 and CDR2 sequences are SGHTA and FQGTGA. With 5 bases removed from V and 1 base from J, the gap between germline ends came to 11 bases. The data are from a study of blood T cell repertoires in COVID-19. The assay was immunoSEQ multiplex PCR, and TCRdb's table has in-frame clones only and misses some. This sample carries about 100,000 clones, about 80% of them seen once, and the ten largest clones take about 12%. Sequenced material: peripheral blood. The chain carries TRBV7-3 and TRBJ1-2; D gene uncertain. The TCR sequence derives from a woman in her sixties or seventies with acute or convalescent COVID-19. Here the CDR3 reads CASSLDGYNYGYTF. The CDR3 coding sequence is TGTGCCAGCAGCCTTGACGGGTATAACTATGGCTACACCTTC.